This T cell receptor (beta chain) was profiled in a study of blood T cell repertoires in COVID-19. Study context: Material from acute and convalescent COVID-19 was sourced from the United States, Italy and Spain. PBMCs, B-cell-depleted T cells, or T cells provided the cDNA or gDNA that made up the material.

This clone was found once. Methods used by the authors: Reference gene primer amplification yielded estimated nucleated cell counts. The data were produced by immunoSEQ multiplex PCR, yet TCRdb's version contains in-frame clones alone and is incomplete. The D gene and trimming were derived from the DNA, and the V and J assignments and clone size from that table. The sample lists over 200,000 clones, almost 90% occurring once. There are 13 residues in the CDR3. Germline-derived CDR1 and CDR2 are MNHEY and SMNVEV (reference sequence). Trimming took 8 bases from V and 10 from J; bases not matched to a gene: 6.

The chain carries TRBV27 and TRBJ2-1, with 12 bases aligning to TRBD2. The material sequenced was peripheral blood. This sequence originates from a man younger than 30 with active or convalescent COVID-19. In DNA, the CDR3 is TGTGCCAGCGGACTAGCGGGAAAGGGCGAGCAGTTCTTC. This translates into CASGLAGKGEQFF.